The rows below give T cell receptor beta chains drawn from one sample of a study of vaccination effects on CD4 cells after COVID-19. The assay was immunoSEQ multiplex PCR, and TCRdb's table has in-frame clones only and misses some. Of around 45,000 clones listed, around 76% are singletons. No antigen is known for these receptors. The sequences come from CD4+ T cells from PBMCs cultured with SARS-CoV-2 spike peptides, collected before COVID-19 vaccination. The receptors come from a human donor who received a COVID-19 vaccine. The CDR3 runs from the conserved cysteine through the conserved F or W. The D gene is left open where the match is weak. Size tells how often a clone was seen (once, few, many) or the class of an expanded clone, and some rows leave it out.

. . 19 TRBJ2-4 TRBV3-1/TRBV3-2 TGTGCCAGCAGCCAAGAAGGAGGGATAGCAGGGGGTATCAAAAACATTCAGTACTTC CASSQEGGIAGGIKNIQYF
once TRBD1 15 TRBJ2-3 TRBV9 TGTGCCAGCAGCGTGAGGGGGCAAATCACAGATACGCAGTATTTT CASSVRGQITDTQYF
few TRBD2 16 TRBJ2-2 TRBV18 TGTGCCAGCTCACCACGACTAGCGGGGTACACCGGGGAGCTGTTTTTT CASSPRLAGYTGELFF
. . 13 TRBJ2-3 TRBV5-4 TGTGCCAGCAGCTTGGAAGGGACAGATACGCAGTATTTT CASSLEGTDTQYF
. . 14 TRBJ1-1 TRBV6-6 TGTGCCAGCAGTGACTGGGACGGGGGATATGTGGCTTTCTTT CASSDWDGGYVAFF
. . 13 TRBJ2-1 TRBV7-8 TGTGCCAGCAGCCAGGACAGAGACAATGAGCAGTTCTTC CASSQDRDNEQFF
. . 11 TRBJ1-2 TRBV7-3 TGTGCCAGCAGCCCCCCTGGCGGCTACACCTTC CASSPPGGYTF
. . 12 TRBJ2-3 TRBV3-1/TRBV3-2 TGTGCCAGCTCGCTGAGCACAGATACGCAGTATTTT CASSLSTDTQYF
. TRBD1 19 TRBJ1-5 TRBV5-4 TGTGCCAGCAGCTTGGGGGGGACAGGGGATGTCTATAGCAATCAGCCCCAGCATTTT CASSLGGTGDVYSNQPQHF
. TRBD2 14 TRBJ2-3 TRBV7-3 TGTGCCAGCAGCCCGGGGGGGAGCACAGATACGCAGTATTTT CASSPGGSTDTQYF
. . 15 TRBJ1-4 TRBV19 TGTGCCAGTAGTATCGAAGCCTGGGTCGGGGAAAAACTGTTTTTT CASSIEAWVGEKLFF
once . 16 TRBJ1-3 TRBV4-1 TGCGCCAGCAGCCAAGATCAAAGGACCTCTGGAAACACCATATATTTT CASSQDQRTSGNTIYF
once . 13 TRBJ1-6 TRBV3-1/TRBV3-2 TGTGCCAGCAGCCAAGATAGCTATTCACCCCTCCACTTT CASSQDSYSPLHF
. . 14 TRBJ2-1 TRBV9 TGTGCCAGCAGCACAAGGGCCCAAAACAATGAGCAGTTCTTC CASSTRAQNNEQFF
. . 16 TRBJ2-3 TRBV5-8 TGTGCCAGCCCTGCGCGCCCAGGATTAAGCACAGATACGCAGTATTTT CASPARPGLSTDTQYF
. TRBD1 17 TRBJ2-6 TRBV18 TGTGCCAGCTCCCGTAACACAGGGGTCGACGGGGCCAACGTCCTGACTTTC CASSRNTGVDGANVLTF
. TRBD2 14 TRBJ2-5 TRBV28 TGTGCCAGCAGTTTGGGAGGGAGTCAGGAGACCCAGTACTTC CASSLGGSQETQYF
. . 13 TRBJ1-1 TRBV7-9 TGTGCCAGCAGCTTTGGAATGAACACTGAAGCTTTCTTT CASSFGMNTEAFF